This entry is about one T cell receptor (beta chain). What it recognizes is unknown. The sample is drawn from a study of cytomegalovirus exposure and HLA in healthy donors. Study conclusions and caveats: In an earlier analysis, productive rearrangement rates for most beta V segments clustered near 87% or 30%.

The CDR3 runs to 13 residues. The germline V gene encodes CDR1 SQVTM and CDR2 ANQGSEA. Trimming took off 6 bases at V and 1 base at J, with 12 bases between the two ends. PCR amplification relied on 60 Vbeta primers (plus 13 Jbeta primers). Libraries were prepared by immunoSEQ multiplex PCR; TCRdb keeps only in-frame clonotypes and omits some of them. The sample has around 130,000 clones, 65% to 90% seen once. The sample consisted of PBMCs. V gene TRBV29-1 combines with J gene TRBJ1-1, with no clear D. The sequence was obtained from a girl aged 2 to 10 in good health and CMV-seronegative. As DNA, the CDR3 is TGCAGCGTCCAGAGGGATAAGAACACTGAAGCTTTCTTT. The encoded protein is CSVQRDKNTEAFF.